This TCR beta chain was sequenced for a study of CD8 T cells in ankylosing spondylitis. Study conclusions and caveats: Reportedly, significant enrichment of disease-linked clones occurred in matched ankylosing spondylitis synovial fluid. Certain motif variants had earlier been reported in reactive arthritis synovial fluid and blood. CD8+ disease-linked clones were present at relatively low frequencies in blood.

TCRdb re-derived calls from the 5' RACE reads in MiXCR, one entry per CDR3 protein. The table has 160,000 or so distinct CDR3 sequences, around a tenth seen once; the top ten hold roughly 16%. As to this clonotype: What it binds is not known. A read error may be the cause here, since a much bigger clone is one base away.

The J segment lost 7 bases and the V segment lost 4 bases, leaving 9 bases of the junction unmatched. Germline CDR1 and CDR2: SGHRS and YFSETQ. The CDR3 is 15 residues long. This sequence originates from a female donor with ankylosing spondylitis or in good health (not recorded which). The chain has TRBV5-1 and TRBJ2-7; 12 bases are shared with TRBD2. The specimen sequenced was blood, either unsorted or a sorted T cell fraction (not recorded which). The CDR3 loop is CASSPMTSGSREQYF. The DNA for the CDR3 is TGCGCCAGCAGCCCAATGACTAGCGGGAGTAGAGAGCAGTACTTC. Supplemented by reference TRBV5-1 and TRBJ2-7, the full variable domain reads KAGVTQTPRYLIKTRGQQVTLSCSPISGHRSVSWYQQTPGQGLQFLFEYFSETQRNKGNFPGRFSGRQFSNSRSEMNVSTLELGDSALYLCASSPMTSGSREQYFGPGTRLTVT.